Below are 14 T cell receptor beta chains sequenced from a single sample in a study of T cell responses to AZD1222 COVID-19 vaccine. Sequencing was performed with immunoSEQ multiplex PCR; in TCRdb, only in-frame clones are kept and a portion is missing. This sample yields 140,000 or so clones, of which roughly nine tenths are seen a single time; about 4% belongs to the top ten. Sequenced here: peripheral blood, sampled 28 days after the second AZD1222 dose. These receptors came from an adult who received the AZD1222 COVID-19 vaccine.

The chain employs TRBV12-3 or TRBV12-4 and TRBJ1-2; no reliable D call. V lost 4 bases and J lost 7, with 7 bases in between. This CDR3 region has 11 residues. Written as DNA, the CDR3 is TGTGCCAGCAGTTCTGGTGTTGGCTACACCTTC. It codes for CASSSGVGYTF.

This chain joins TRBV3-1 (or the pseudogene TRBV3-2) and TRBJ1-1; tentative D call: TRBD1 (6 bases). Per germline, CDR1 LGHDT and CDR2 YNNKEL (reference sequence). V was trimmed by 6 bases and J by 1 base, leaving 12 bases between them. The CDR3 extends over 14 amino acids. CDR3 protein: CASRTRGGNTEAFF. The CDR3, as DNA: TGTGCCAGCAGAACGAGGGGGGGGAACACTGAAGCTTTCTTT.

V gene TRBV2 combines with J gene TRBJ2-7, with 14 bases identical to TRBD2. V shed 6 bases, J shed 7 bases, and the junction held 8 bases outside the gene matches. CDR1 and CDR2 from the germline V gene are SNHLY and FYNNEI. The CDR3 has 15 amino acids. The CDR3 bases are TGTGCCAGCAGGGAGACTAGCGGGGGGGCCTGGGAGCAGTACTTC. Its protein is CASRETSGGAWEQYF.

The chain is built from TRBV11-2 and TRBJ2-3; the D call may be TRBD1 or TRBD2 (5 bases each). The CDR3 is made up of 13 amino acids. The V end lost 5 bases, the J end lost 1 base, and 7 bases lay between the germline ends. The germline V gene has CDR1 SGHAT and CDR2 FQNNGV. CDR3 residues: CASSPGRTDTQYF. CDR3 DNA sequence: TGTGCCAGCAGCCCGGGGCGCACAGATACGCAGTATTTT.

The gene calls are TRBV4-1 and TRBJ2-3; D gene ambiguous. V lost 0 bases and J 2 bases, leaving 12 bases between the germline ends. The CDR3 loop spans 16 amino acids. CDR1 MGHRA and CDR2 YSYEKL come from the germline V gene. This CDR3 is CASSQERSALTDTQYF. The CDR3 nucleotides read TGCGCCAGCAGCCAAGAGAGGAGCGCCCTCACAGATACGCAGTATTTT.

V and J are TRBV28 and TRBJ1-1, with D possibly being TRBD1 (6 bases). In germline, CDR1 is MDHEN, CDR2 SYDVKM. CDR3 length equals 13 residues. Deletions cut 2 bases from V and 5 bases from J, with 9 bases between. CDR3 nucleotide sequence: TGTGCCAGCAGTTTAATGGGGGCAACTGAAGCTTTCTTT. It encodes CASSLMGATEAFF. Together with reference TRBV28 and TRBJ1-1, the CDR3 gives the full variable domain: DVKVTQSSRYLVKRTGEKVFLECVQDMDHENMFWYRQDPGLGLRLIYFSYDVKMKEKGDIPEGYSVSREKKERFSLILESASTNQTSMYLCASSLMGATEAFFGQGTRLTVV.

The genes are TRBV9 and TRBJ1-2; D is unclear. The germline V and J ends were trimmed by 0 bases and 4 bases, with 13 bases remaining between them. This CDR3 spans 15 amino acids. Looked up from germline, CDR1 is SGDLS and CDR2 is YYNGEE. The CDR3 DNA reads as TGTGCCAGCAGCGTAGGGAGAGCTCCGGGCTATGGCTACACCTTC. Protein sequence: CASSVGRAPGYGYTF.

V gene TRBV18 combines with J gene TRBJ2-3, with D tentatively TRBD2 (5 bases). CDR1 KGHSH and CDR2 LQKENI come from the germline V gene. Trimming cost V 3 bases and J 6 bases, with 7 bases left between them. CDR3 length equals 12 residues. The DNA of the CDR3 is TGTGCCAGCTCACCGGGAGTGGATACGCAGTATTTT. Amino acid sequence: CASSPGVDTQYF. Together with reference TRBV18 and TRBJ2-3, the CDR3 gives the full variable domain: NAGVMQNPRHLVRRRGQEARLRCSPMKGHSHVYWYRQLPEEGLKFMVYLQKENIIDESGMPKERFSAEFPKEGPSILRIQQVVRGDSAAYFCASSPGVDTQYFGPGTRLTVL.

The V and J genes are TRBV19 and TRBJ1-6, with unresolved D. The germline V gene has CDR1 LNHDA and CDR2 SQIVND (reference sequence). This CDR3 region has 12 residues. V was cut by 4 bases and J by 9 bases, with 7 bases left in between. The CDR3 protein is CASSKRPSPLHF. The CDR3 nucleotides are TGTGCCAGTAGTAAGAGGCCTTCACCCCTCCACTTT.

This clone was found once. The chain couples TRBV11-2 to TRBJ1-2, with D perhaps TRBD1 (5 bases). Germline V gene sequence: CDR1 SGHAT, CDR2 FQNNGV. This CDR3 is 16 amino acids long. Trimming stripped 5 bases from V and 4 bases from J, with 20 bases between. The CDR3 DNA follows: TGTGCCAGCAGCGCCTACTATGGGGGACTGATCTATGGCTACACCTTC. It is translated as CASSAYYGGLIYGYTF. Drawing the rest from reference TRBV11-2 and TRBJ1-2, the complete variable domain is EAGVAQSPRYKIIEKRQSVAFWCNPISGHATLYWYQQILGQGPKLLIQFQNNGVVDDSQLPKDRFSAERLKGVDSTLKIQPAKLEDSAVYLCASSAYYGGLIYGYTFGSGTRLTVV.

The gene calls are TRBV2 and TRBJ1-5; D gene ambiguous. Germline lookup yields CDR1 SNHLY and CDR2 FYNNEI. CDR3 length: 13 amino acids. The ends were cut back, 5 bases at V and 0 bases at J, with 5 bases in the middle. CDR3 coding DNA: TGTGCCAGCAGTACAGATAGCAATCAGCCCCAGCATTTT. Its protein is CASSTDSNQPQHF.

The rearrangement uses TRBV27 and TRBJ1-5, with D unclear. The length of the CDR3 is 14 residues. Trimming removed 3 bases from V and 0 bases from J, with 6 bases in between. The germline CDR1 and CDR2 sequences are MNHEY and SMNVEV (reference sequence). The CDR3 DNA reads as TGTGCCAGCAGTTTCCACTATAGCAATCAGCCCCAGCATTTT. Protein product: CASSFHYSNQPQHF.

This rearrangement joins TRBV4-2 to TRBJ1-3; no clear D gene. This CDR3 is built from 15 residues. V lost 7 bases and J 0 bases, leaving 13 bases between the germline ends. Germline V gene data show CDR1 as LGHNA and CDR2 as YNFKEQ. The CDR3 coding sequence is TGTGCCAGCACCCAGGACCATTTCTCTGGAAACACCATATATTTT. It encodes CASTQDHFSGNTIYF.

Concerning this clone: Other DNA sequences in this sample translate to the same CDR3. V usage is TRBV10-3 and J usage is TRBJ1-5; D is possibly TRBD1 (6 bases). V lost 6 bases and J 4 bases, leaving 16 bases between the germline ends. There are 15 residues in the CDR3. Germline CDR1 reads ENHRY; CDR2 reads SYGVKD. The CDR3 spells CAIRASGGGNQPQHF. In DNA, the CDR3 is TGTGCCATCAGGGCTTCCGGAGGGGGGAATCAGCCCCAGCATTTT.